This T cell receptor beta chain derives from a study of T cell repertoires in cytomegalovirus infection. Study as a whole: Carrying CMV and the relevant HLA type showed in public TCR beta signatures.

Each CDR3 protein gets one entry after TCRdb re-called the reads with MiXCR. The sample has fewer than 400,000 distinct CDR3 sequences; 18% are singletons. Study-level findings and limits: The study found HLA-C-restricted CMV-specific TCR beta clonotypes dominating the ex vivo response. The cumulative frequency of public TCR beta families distinguished individuals who carried CMV together with the relevant HLA.

There are 15 residues in the CDR3. V was trimmed by 6 bases and J by 7 bases, leaving 21 bases between them. CDR1 SEHNR and CDR2 FQNEAQ come from the germline V gene (reference sequence). This clonotype was seen a handful of times. Its antigen is unknown. The rearrangement uses TRBV7-9 and TRBJ1-2; the D gene is possibly TRBD1 (5 bases). Specimen: PBMCs. The clonotype originates from a human donor in good health (CMV status not recorded). Some clones in this sample may be carry-over from other donors' samples. CDR3 loop: CASSSKGTPAGGYTF. CDR3 DNA sequence: TGTGCCAGCAGTAGCAAAGGGACCCCGGCCGGTGGCTACACCTTC.